Presented here are 9 T cell receptor beta chains from one specimen sequenced in a study of response to subunit inactivated influenza vaccine. One entry per CDR3 protein, called by TCRdb with MiXCR from the RT-PCR reads. The data show around 530,000 distinct CDR3 sequences, 10% to 15% seen once. The sequencing used PBMCs from blood, collected on the day of vaccination. Receptors were obtained from a man aged 45 to 65 who received an inactivated influenza vaccine.

This clonotype was found a few times. The chain is built from TRBV5-1 and TRBJ2-5, with D unresolved. The germline V gene has CDR1 SGHRS and CDR2 YFSETQ. The CDR3 extends over 16 amino acids. V lost 4 bases, J lost 0 bases, and 16 bases lay in between. In nucleotides, the CDR3 is TGCGCCAGCAGCGGCGGAGTGAGTGGGTACCAAGAGACCCAGTACTTC. Translating it yields CASSGGVSGYQETQYF.

The chain uses TRBV6-2 or TRBV6-3 and TRBJ1-2; tentative D call: TRBD1 (6 bases). Trimming left V 10 bases short and J 3 bases short, with 18 bases between. This CDR3 region has 14 residues. CDR1 is MNHEY and CDR2 is SVGEGT in the germline V gene. The CDR3 loop reads CATLQGNFDYGYTF. Here the CDR3 DNA reads TGTGCCACCCTGCAGGGGAATTTCGACTATGGCTACACCTTC.

This clonotype was counted a few times. CDR3 DNA: TGTGCCAGCAGCAAGACGTCAGGGGATCTGTTTTTT. Encoded protein: CASSKTSGDLFF. The J gene is TRBJ1-4, the V gene TRBV7-7; tentatively, D is TRBD1 (6 bases). V dropped 5 bases and J dropped 14 bases, with 15 bases sitting between them. CDR1 is SSHAT and CDR2 is FNYEAQ in the germline V gene (reference sequence). This CDR3 spans 12 amino acids.

In this sample, this clonotype turned up a few times. The CDR3 here is CASSAGTSGRSAYNEQFF. In nucleotides, the CDR3 is TGTGCCAGCAGTGCCGGGACTAGCGGGAGGTCAGCCTACAATGAGCAGTTCTTC. This sequence joins TRBV6-2 or TRBV6-3 and TRBJ2-1; 15 positions agree with TRBD2. The CDR3 extends over 18 amino acids. Germline lookup yields CDR1 MNHEY and CDR2 SVGEGT. The J segment lost 2 bases and the V segment lost 5 bases, leaving 7 bases of the junction unmatched.

A few counts support this clonotype. V is TRBV20-1 and J is TRBJ1-2, with D possibly TRBD1 on 6 matching bases. Germline V gives CDR1 DFQATT, CDR2 SNEGSKA (reference sequence). V was clipped by 0 bases and J by 5 bases, with 16 bases between them. The CDR3 runs 15 residues. The CDR3 region is CSARDLTGIGYGYTF. In DNA form, the CDR3 reads TGCAGTGCTAGAGATCTAACAGGGATTGGGTATGGCTACACCTTC.

Here the CDR3 DNA reads TGTGCCAGCAGTTACGGGACATTAGCGGGGTCTCGCACAGATACGCAGTATTTT. This sequence encodes CASSYGTLAGSRTDTQYF. The genes are TRBV6-2 or TRBV6-3 and TRBJ2-3; 8 positions agree with TRBD2. The CDR3 consists of 18 residues. The J segment lost 1 base and the V segment lost 2 bases, leaving 11 bases of the junction unmatched. CDR1 and CDR2 from the germline V gene are MNHEY and SVGEGT.

This clonotype was seen ten or more times. This sequence joins TRBV4-1 and TRBJ2-7; TRBD1 agrees at 9 bases. V was pared by 1 base and J by 4 bases, with 5 bases of the junction left unmatched. CDR3 length: 15 residues. Germline V lookup: CDR1 MGHRA, CDR2 YSYEKL. The CDR3 coding sequence is TGCGCCAGCAGCCAAGTACACAGGGGGCAATACGAGCAGTACTTC. The encoded protein is CASSQVHRGQYEQYF.

This clonotype was observed a few times. The rearrangement uses TRBV29-1 and TRBJ1-1; D unclear. The CDR3 contains 13 residues. Per the germline V gene, CDR1 is SQVTM and CDR2 is ANQGSEA. Trimming stripped 0 bases from V and 8 bases from J, with 13 bases between. The CDR3 DNA is TGCAGCGTTGAAGATTCTATGAGGGAAGAAGCTTTCTTT. Protein: CSVEDSMREEAFF.

The chain uses TRBV20-1 and TRBJ2-1; no reliable D call. The CDR3 has 12 residues. V was pared by 3 bases and J by 7 bases, with 10 bases between. Germline-derived CDR1 and CDR2 are DFQATT and SNEGSKA (reference sequence). DNA for the CDR3: TGCAGTGCTAGTGCTACGAGTAATGAGCAGTTCTTC. This codes for CSASATSNEQFF.